The following is a TCR beta chain sequence with its context. What it binds is unknown. Clones were read by immunoSEQ multiplex PCR, and TCRdb kept only the in-frame ones, dropping some. The table has about 150,000 clones, around 92% seen once. Per the germline V gene, CDR1 is SGHNT and CDR2 is YYREEE (reference sequence). The V end was cut by 5 bases, the J end by 0 bases, with 17 bases between. The CDR3 loop spans 16 amino acids. This sample was taken from a study of T cell responses to AZD1222 COVID-19 vaccine. Study-wide points: Only 5 or 6 individuals given AZD1222 were seropositive at baseline. Spike-specific TCR breadth and depth were elevated following two AZD1222 doses.

The genes are TRBV5-4 and TRBJ1-1; the D gene is possibly TRBD1 (6 bases). This TCR came from an adult in good health. The sample was peripheral blood, taken on day 0 of AZD1222 vaccination. CDR3 coding DNA: TGTGCCAGCAGTCGCGGACAGACCTCCTTGAACACTGAAGCTTTCTTT. Residues: CASSRGQTSLNTEAFF.